Presented here are 4 T cell receptor beta chains from one specimen sequenced in a study of blood T cell repertoires in COVID-19. Measured with immunoSEQ multiplex PCR; TCRdb has only the in-frame clones, and not every one. The repertoire holds 200,000 to 250,000 clones, with about 86% as singletons. Sample: peripheral blood. The receptors were sampled from a woman in her thirties who had recovered from COVID-19.

V usage is TRBV6-2 or TRBV6-3 and J usage is TRBJ1-5; perhaps TRBD1 as D (6 bases). The CDR3 loop spans 14 amino acids. CDR1 and CDR2 from the germline V gene are MNHEY and SVGEGT. The ends were cut back, 5 bases at V and 7 bases at J, with 15 bases in the middle. CDR3 in amino acids: CASSPDRMGQPQHF. CDR3 nucleotide sequence: TGTGCCAGCAGTCCCGACAGGATGGGACAGCCCCAGCATTTT.

This clone was seen once. The chain employs TRBV30 and TRBJ1-6; D possibly corresponds to TRBD1 (6 bases). The V gene's germline CDR1 is GTSNPN and CDR2 SVGIG (reference sequence). Trimming pared 6 bases from V and 0 bases from J, leaving 12 bases between. This CDR3 region has 15 residues. The CDR3 nucleotides read TGTGCCTGTGAGAACAGGGACTCCTATAATTCACCCCTCCACTTT. It translates to CACENRDSYNSPLHF.

This chain uses TRBV20-1 with TRBJ2-7; TRBD1 or TRBD2 may be the D gene (5 bases each). Trimming left V 3 bases short and J 2 bases short, with 11 bases between. CDR1 DFQATT and CDR2 SNEGSKA come from the germline V gene (reference sequence). The CDR3 has 13 residues. The DNA for the CDR3 is TGCAGTGCTAGTGAGGGGCCACCCTACGAGCAGTACTTC. Its translation is CSASEGPPYEQYF.

The V and J genes are TRBV4-1 and TRBJ2-7, with D possibly matching TRBD2 (5 bases). CDR1 MGHRA and CDR2 YSYEKL come from the germline V gene. The CDR3 contains 15 residues. V was clipped by 4 bases and J by 0 bases, with 13 bases between them. Here the CDR3 reads CASSPRDPGSYEQYF. CDR3 in DNA: TGCGCCAGCAGCCCTCGGGATCCCGGCTCCTACGAGCAGTACTTC.